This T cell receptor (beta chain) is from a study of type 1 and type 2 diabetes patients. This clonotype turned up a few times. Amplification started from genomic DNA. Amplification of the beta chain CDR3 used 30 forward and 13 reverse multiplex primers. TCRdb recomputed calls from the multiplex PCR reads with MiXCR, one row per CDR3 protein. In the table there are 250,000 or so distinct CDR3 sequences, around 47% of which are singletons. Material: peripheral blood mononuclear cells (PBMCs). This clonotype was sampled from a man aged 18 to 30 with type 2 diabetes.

CDR3 coding DNA: TGTGCCAGCAGTGAAGCTACCGGGACGGATTTTTACGAGCAGTACTTC. Protein: CASSEATGTDFYEQYF. The rearrangement links TRBV6-1 to TRBJ2-7; D could derive from TRBD1 or TRBD2 (5 bases each). The CDR3 extends over 16 amino acids. Between the trimmed V and J ends, which lost 0 bases and 4 bases, there was a span of 16 bases. Germline CDR1 reads MNHNS; CDR2 reads SASEGT.